The entry below gives a single T cell receptor (beta chain) sequence along with its context. Its specificity is unknown. One or more pre-ART and two or more post-ART PBMC samples were available from each donor. The germline V and J ends were trimmed by 4 bases and 6 bases, with 14 bases remaining between them. The V gene's germline CDR1 is MNHEY and CDR2 SVGAGI. The CDR3 is 14 amino acids. Runs used v3.0 of the immunoSEQ assay and were done at survey level. Repertoires were generated with immunoSEQ multiplex PCR, while TCRdb's copy carries only in-frame clones and drops some. The sample carries 30,000 or so clones, approximately 90% recorded once. The data originate from a study of long-term antiretroviral therapy in people with HIV. Study findings and constraints: With ART, diversity went up but was still lower than in transplant donor controls.

This specimen consisted of unsorted PBMCs, obtained about 5.2 years after starting antiretroviral therapy. The sequence derives from a woman in her thirties or forties with HIV. This sequence joins TRBV6-5 and TRBJ2-3, with D unresolved. CDR3 loop: CASSLLGRRDTQYF. The CDR3 DNA reads as TGTGCCAGCAGTTTATTGGGCAGGCGGGATACGCAGTATTTT.